Presented here are 22 T cell receptor beta chains from one specimen sequenced in a study of CD8 T cells in Susac syndrome (dated by TCRdb to the late 2010s). The library relied on the immunoSEQ multiplex PCR assay. RNA was extracted using the RNeasy kit, and about 0.5 to 1 ug of the RNA was reverse transcribed with random hexamers. The public sequencing data were trimmed at Q25 with fastp and processed into clonotypes with MiXCR by TCRdb, which kept only in-frame beta chains. Each record represents a unique CDR3 protein, reported with the most common genes and DNA among its rows. Here the sample has approximately 230,000 distinct CDR3 sequences; roughly 95% occur a single time. The top ten hold roughly 0.07% of the sample. Source material: CD4+ T cells from PBMCs. The source of these receptors is a human donor with multiple sclerosis.

The chain couples TRBV6-1 to TRBJ2-5; 7 nucleotides align to TRBD2. Germline CDR1 is MNHNS and CDR2 is SASEGT. The CDR3 extends over 15 amino acids. Trimming took 3 bases from V and 4 from J; bases not matched to a gene: 8. The CDR3 is CASSEGSGTGETQYF. DNA for the CDR3: TGTGCCAGCAGTGAGGGAAGCGGGACGGGAGAGACCCAGTACTTC.

The gene calls are TRBV5-1 and TRBJ1-5; no definite D call. V dropped 0 bases and J dropped 9 bases, with 13 bases sitting between them. The CDR3 contains 14 residues. CDR1 is SGHRS, CDR2 YFSETQ, per germline. CDR3 amino acids: CASSLADPKWPQHF. The CDR3 DNA is TGCGCCAGCAGCTTGGCCGACCCGAAGTGGCCCCAGCATTTT.

The rearrangement links TRBV20-1 to TRBJ1-2; a possible D gene is TRBD1 (5 bases). The germline V and J ends were trimmed by 1 base and 6 bases, with 12 bases remaining between them. This CDR3 comprises 13 residues. The V gene's germline CDR1 is DFQATT and CDR2 SNEGSKA (reference sequence). In DNA form, the CDR3 reads TGCAGTGCTAGAGGGTGGGGGGTCGATGGCTACACCTTC. It is translated as CSARGWGVDGYTF.

The table lists this clonotype with a count of one. Relative to the germline gene, one junction end is altered; a read error may explain this. This sequence joins TRBV29-1 and TRBJ2-1; D is undetermined. This CDR3 comprises 15 residues. Germline V CDR1 and CDR2: SQVTM, ANQGSEA. CDR3 in DNA: TGCAGCGTGGAAGACGACTTGAGCTCCTACAATGAGCAGTTCTTC. As protein: CSVEDDLSSYNEQFF.

The chain links TRBV3-1 to TRBJ1-1; D call uncertain. Germline-derived CDR1 and CDR2 are LGHDT and YNNKEL (reference sequence). The germline V and J ends were trimmed by 0 bases and 2 bases, with 13 bases remaining between them. This CDR3 spans 16 amino acids. The CDR3 loop is CASSQDLQSRNTEAFF. The CDR3 bases are TGTGCCAGCAGCCAAGATCTTCAGTCTCGAAACACTGAAGCTTTCTTT.

In this sample, this clonotype turned up a few times. The rearrangement links TRBV6-1 to TRBJ2-7; D is possibly TRBD1 or TRBD2 (5 bases each). The ends were cut back, 6 bases at V and 2 bases at J, with 14 bases in the middle. Looked up from germline, CDR1 is MNHNS and CDR2 is SASEGT. The CDR3 runs 14 residues. The CDR3 DNA sequence: TGTGCCAGCAGGAGCTCACCGGGACCCTACGAGCAGTACTTC. This translates into CASRSSPGPYEQYF.

This chain uses TRBV5-1 with TRBJ1-4; D ambiguous. V shed 5 bases and J shed 0 bases, with 11 bases lying between them. CDR1 is SGHRS, CDR2 YFSETQ, per germline. The CDR3 loop spans 15 amino acids. CDR3 sequence (DNA): TGCGCCAGCAGTATTGACACACCAACTAATGAAAAACTGTTTTTT. Residues: CASSIDTPTNEKLFF.

J is TRBJ2-1 and V is TRBV9; 12 nucleotides match TRBD2. The CDR3 totals 16 residues. Per germline, CDR1 SGDLS and CDR2 YYNGEE. With 0 bases clipped from V and 4 bases from J, the junction kept 2 bases outside the gene matches. This chain's CDR3 is CASSVVGLAGYNEQFF. The DNA for the CDR3 is TGTGCCAGCAGCGTAGTAGGACTAGCGGGGTACAATGAGCAGTTCTTC.

For the CDR3, the DNA is TGTGCCAGCAGCTTAGTTGGCGGACGGGAGTACTTC. The encoded protein is CASSLVGGREYF. The rearrangement uses TRBV7-2 and TRBJ2-7; D gene ambiguous. V lost 1 base to trimming and J lost 11 bases, with 12 bases between them. This CDR3 is built from 12 residues. From germline, CDR1 is SGHTA and CDR2 FQGNSA.

This chain uses TRBV6-5 with TRBJ1-5; D unclear. The CDR3 has 13 residues. Germline loops: CDR1 MNHEY, CDR2 SVGAGI. The V gene lost 6 bases and the J gene lost 7 bases, with 13 bases spanning the gap. CDR3: CASSYDGNQPQHF. The CDR3 DNA is TGTGCCAGCAGCTATGACGGTAACCAGCCCCAGCATTTT.

The chain recombines TRBV18 with TRBJ1-1; D is ambiguous. This CDR3 spans 13 amino acids. V gave up 0 bases and J gave up 7 bases, with 9 bases separating them. Germline assignment: CDR1 KGHSH and CDR2 LQKENI. This CDR3 is CASSPPNAGEAFF. For the CDR3, the DNA is TGTGCCAGCTCACCACCGAATGCGGGTGAAGCTTTCTTT.

The CDR3 sequence: CASSPRWNTGELFF. The CDR3 region has the DNA TGCGCCAGCAGCCCTCGGTGGAACACCGGGGAGCTGTTTTTT. The chain combines TRBV5-1 with TRBJ2-2; the D is unclear. Germline V lookup: CDR1 SGHRS, CDR2 YFSETQ. The length of the CDR3 is 14 residues. With 4 bases removed from V and 1 base from J, the gap between germline ends came to 8 bases.

The chain links TRBV29-1 to TRBJ2-5, with D possibly matching TRBD2 (6 bases). V was pared by 1 base and J by 10 bases, with 19 bases between. The CDR3 sequence is 14 residues long. The germline V gene has CDR1 SQVTM and CDR2 ANQGSEA. This CDR3 reads CSVEVVTAPRDQYF. The CDR3 DNA reads as TGCAGCGTTGAAGTCGTGACAGCGCCGCGGGACCAGTACTTC.

V usage is TRBV6-6 and J usage is TRBJ1-6; TRBD1 might be the D (5 bases). The V gene lost 5 bases and the J gene lost 7 bases, with 12 bases spanning the gap. Germline CDR1 reads MNHNY; CDR2 reads SVGAGI (reference sequence). The CDR3 is 14 amino acids. CDR3 coding DNA: TGTGCCAGCAGTAGGGACCCAGCAAATTCACCCCTCCACTTT. It codes for CASSRDPANSPLHF.

This clonotype was recorded once. V gene TRBV6-4 combines with J gene TRBJ2-1, with TRBD2 matching over 13 bases. The CDR3 totals 19 residues. With 5 bases clipped from V and 0 bases from J, the junction kept 10 bases outside the gene matches. Per the germline V gene, CDR1 is MRHNA and CDR2 is SNTAGT. CDR3 residues: CASSPSGTSGASSYNEQFF. DNA of the CDR3: TGTGCCAGCAGTCCTTCCGGGACTAGCGGGGCGAGCTCCTACAATGAGCAGTTCTTC.

The genes are TRBV4-1 and TRBJ2-3, with D maybe TRBD2 (6 bases). CDR3 length: 15 amino acids. Germline V gene data show CDR1 as MGHRA and CDR2 as YSYEKL. The V end lost 3 bases, the J end lost 1 base, and 11 bases lay between the germline ends. CDR3 DNA sequence: TGCGCCAGCAGCCAGAATCCGGGGGGCACAGATACGCAGTATTTT. Protein sequence: CASSQNPGGTDTQYF.

The V gene is TRBV29-1, the J gene TRBJ2-1; maybe TRBD1 (5 bases). This CDR3 has 13 residues. V lost 7 bases, J lost 2 bases, and 12 bases lay in between. Germline V gene lookup returns CDR1 SQVTM and CDR2 ANQGSEA. The DNA of the CDR3 is TGCAGCGACGCCCACAGGACCTACAATGAGCAGTTCTTC. Amino acid sequence: CSDAHRTYNEQFF.

The chain has TRBV5-1 and TRBJ1-1; 7 bases map to TRBD1. Trimming took 5 bases from V and 9 from J; bases not matched to a gene: 7. Germline V CDR1 and CDR2: SGHRS, YFSETQ. CDR3 length: 12 amino acids. The CDR3 DNA reads TGCGCCAGCAGTCACGGACAGGCCCAAGCTTTCTTT. It translates to CASSHGQAQAFF.

This chain uses TRBV5-1 with TRBJ2-6; D is ambiguous. The germline gives CDR1 SGHRS, CDR2 YFSETQ. CDR3 size: 15 residues. V was trimmed by 1 base and J by 4 bases, leaving 9 bases between them. The CDR3 DNA follows: TGCGCCAGCAGCTTGCCCGGTCCCGGGGCCAACGTCCTGACTTTC. It specifies CASSLPGPGANVLTF.

The genes are TRBV5-1 and TRBJ1-2; perhaps TRBD1 as D (5 bases). The CDR3 extends over 14 amino acids. Trimming took 0 bases from V and 3 from J, leaving 9 bases between them. The V gene's germline CDR1 is SGHRS and CDR2 YFSETQ. The CDR3 protein is CASSLDQGDYGYTF. The CDR3 DNA sequence: TGCGCCAGCAGCTTGGACCAGGGTGACTATGGCTACACCTTC.

The V and J genes are TRBV3-1 and TRBJ1-4, with no clear D. V dropped 3 bases and J dropped 14 bases, with 10 bases sitting between them. This CDR3 spans 11 amino acids. Germline V gene data show CDR1 as LGHDT and CDR2 as YNNKEL (reference sequence). The CDR3 region is CASSQDRRLFF. The CDR3 DNA is TGTGCCAGCAGCCAGGACCGTCGGCTGTTTTTT.

This chain links TRBV4-1 with TRBJ1-1; possible D gene TRBD1, 5 bases. Germline V gives CDR1 MGHRA, CDR2 YSYEKL. CDR3 length: 16 residues. V was cut by 2 bases and J by 6 bases, with 19 bases left in between. The CDR3 coding sequence is TGCGCCAGCAGCCAACTGGATACGGGGGTTCGCGCTGAAGCTTTCTTT. This sequence encodes CASSQLDTGVRAEAFF.